This note documents a single TCR beta chain sequence. Its antigen has not been determined. No qualities accompany the bases; no much larger clone lies one base away. The data originate from a study of cytomegalovirus exposure and HLA in healthy donors (dated by TCRdb to the late 2010s). With regard to the full study: In an earlier analysis of some 550 of the donors, 250 to 350 Gb of sequence data and approximately 100 million unique TCR beta sequences from 180 million or so T cells were reported. Roughly 320 gigabases of sequencing data and 70 million to 95 million unique TCR sequences made up an early release that covered about 640 HLA-typed donors. The genetic ancestry cluster associated with self-reported Caucasian donors included over 65% of the 398 genotyped donors. The aim of the study was to test whether cataloging public T cell receptors could identify signatures of past pathogen exposure. The study profiled the T cell repertoires of approximately 700 subjects by immunosequencing and related them to cytomegalovirus serostatus. Besides the first cohort of about 730 subjects, a separate validation cohort made up of some 110 different subjects was used. High-throughput TCR immunosequencing, statistical association of individual TCRs with disease status, and machine learning were combined to predict cytomegalovirus infection status. A later analysis re-examined previously published TCR beta repertoires from several hundred donors and added high-resolution HLA genotyping to investigate patterns of TCR occurrence. Rather than drawing on any new phenotypic data, the later analysis identified candidate immune exposures from TCR beta sequences and the way those sequences occurred across donors. An earlier analysis of a few hundred of the donors applied high-throughput TCR beta sequencing to assess whether each TCR beta V gene segment acted as functional or pseudogenic. Donor age, sex, ethnicity and CMV serostatus were collected together with the repertoire data. In a later genetic analysis, genome-wide SNP genotypes for about 55% of the roughly 700 donors were used, and that subset was treated as a discovery cohort. All discovery cohort repertoires had been generated on a single sequencing platform. Class I and class II HLA loci were covered by the typing at four-digit resolution. Typing coverage differed by locus: A, B, C, DRB1 and DQB1 were typed in roughly 620-630 donors, DQA1 in approximately 520, DPA1 in 606, and DPB1 in 472. About 5 DR-DQ haplotypes were handled as single units for association and clustering, since linkage in the cohort was strong. Among about 370 genotyped donors of the cohort, an average of roughly 230,000 unique TCR beta nucleotide sequences was sequenced per donor, of which 15% to 20% were non-productive. The paper's findings and limits, for the study overall: The study listed over 150 TCR beta chains as associated with cytomegalovirus. CMV serostatus was the only immune exposure information available for the cohort. The cohort was sequenced for TCR beta chains only, and without alpha or paired-chain data the features that could be detected were limited. Compared with equally common non-associated chains, HLA-associated TCR beta chains in a later analysis were more clonally expanded and had lower generation probabilities. Most CMV-associated TCR beta chains appeared to be HLA-restricted in a later analysis, and the HLA associations seemed to be driven largely by CMV exposure. Roughly uniform sequencing depth across donors was assumed in presence/absence analyses, although this assumption may not hold. Assigning TCR associations to individual alleles was difficult when HLA alleles, especially DR and DQ, strongly co-occurred. Because counts were too low, more than 15 rarely observed V segments, including chromosome 9 orphons, were left out of the earlier analysis of approximately 580 of the donors. In a later analysis, 16,951 TCR beta sequences were associated with specific HLA alleles at a false discovery rate of 0.05. The classifier was reported to diagnose cytomegalovirus status with high specificity and sensitivity in both the original and validation cohorts. According to a later genetic analysis, donors in an Asian-associated ancestry cluster had fewer N-insertions in productive TCRs than the roughly 670-donor mean. While some public TCRs were present in many individuals, most TCR sequences turned up only very rarely across donors. A further reported finding was that TCR beta sequences accurately predicted the HLA-A and HLA-B alleles for most subjects in the first cohort. In a later analysis, several top co-occurrence clusters were reported to appear linked to parvovirus B19, influenza, CMV and Epstein-Barr virus. Because HLA typing was missing for some donors at each locus, association tests included only the typed subset. In vitro tests confirmed that a few of the cytomegalovirus-associated TCR beta chains recognize cytomegalovirus antigens. An association between a missense DCLRE1C variant and V-gene and J-gene trimming of TCR beta chains was found in a later genetic analysis and replicated in an independent cohort. A cluster of highly shared sequence variants was judged likely to represent a technical artifact of the sequencing pipeline. An earlier analysis of approximately 590 of the donors showed that most TCR beta V segments appeared in productive rearrangements either about 90% or about 30% of the time, which broadly matched IMGT annotations. Correlated functional status among segregating V segments might be attributable to linkage disequilibrium, but an unknown experimental factor could not be ruled out. In a later analysis, TCR association rates were found to vary across HLA loci, with the most associated TCRs seen for DRB1 alleles and the fewest for HLA-C alleles. The authors suggested that the approach could potentially be extended to other disease states and immunological phenotypes.

The library was made by the immunoSEQ multiplex PCR assay. The multiplex PCR relied on a mix of 60 forward primers for TCR Vbeta segments and 13 reverse primers for TCR Jbeta segments. A multiplex PCR assay on genomic DNA amplified the CDR3 region of rearranged TCR beta genes. Amplified TCR beta libraries were sequenced as 87-base-pair reads on the Illumina HiSeq System. Per the original workflow: In a later analysis, about 80 million unique TCR beta chains were counted across the roughly 670 repertoires, and some 10 million of these chains were shared by at least two donors. Raw reads were error-corrected and collapsed into unique sequences with a nearest-neighbor algorithm that merged closely related sequences to remove PCR and sequencing errors. Alignment of CDR3 sequences to IMGT reference sequences was used to assign V, D and J gene segments. For a sequence to be retained, a match of at least six nucleotides was required to both a V gene segment and a J gene segment. Rearrangements were classified as productive when the CDR3 lacked stop codons and remained in frame with V and J, and all other rearrangements were classified as non-productive. Following IMGT convention, CDR3 was defined as the stretch from the second conserved V-encoded cysteine up to the conserved J-encoded phenylalanine. Sequences without an unambiguous match to a single V gene segment were excluded from the earlier analysis of a few hundred of the donors. An earlier analysis of 500 to 600 of the donors classified V segments as functional when productive rearrangements were above 56.7% and as segregating when the standard deviation between donors was above 5%. A statistical classification framework was built to diagnose cytomegalovirus status from the catalog of TCR beta chain sequences. In a later analysis, V and J genes were assigned by comparing TCR nucleotide sequences against IMGT/GENE-DB human TR gene sequences. The TCRdist pipeline was used in a later analysis to assign CDR3 sequences and most-parsimonious VDJ recombination scenarios. In a later analysis, each TCR beta chain was defined by its CDR3 amino acid sequence together with its V-gene family, and reads without a unique V-gene family were excluded. A later analysis removed 592 highly shared, low-generation-probability nucleotide sequences to deal with suspected cross-contamination and a sequencing artifact. For each public chain, a later analysis derived a clonal expansion index from normalized ranks of inferred template counts within each repertoire. Generation probabilities in a later analysis came from a VDJ recombination model fitted to out-of-frame rearrangements, and those results were checked against IGoR. In a later analysis, TCR-TCR, TCR-HLA and TCR-CMV co-occurrence was scored with hypergeometric tests, and a repertoire-size bias correction was applied to TCR pairs. False discovery rates were estimated in a later analysis by permuting HLA or CMV assignments 20 times. In a later analysis, co-occurring TCRs were grouped using DBSCAN, with TCRdist sequence similarity added in when clustering inside HLA-allele-positive subsets. Repertoires with fewer than 30,000 or more than 120,000 public chains, plus five repertoires with anomalous nucleotide sharing, were excluded from co-occurrence clustering. The table comes from immuneACCESS by way of TCRdb, which keeps in-frame sequences with V and J called. Part of the clones is missing from these tables; in studies checked, under half for an unresolved V gene and the rest for unknown reasons. V, J and clone size derive from that table, while D and trimming were established from the DNA sequence. The sample has around 130,000 clones on record, just under 80% of them singletons. The ten top clones hold roughly 1.5% of the sample.

The cohort consisted of more than 650 healthy bone marrow donors. At the time of sampling, every cohort member was nominally healthy, though immune exposures that went unrecorded were likely present. The donor was CMV seronegative and was included in the group of 352 seronegative cohort members. A peripheral blood sample was collected from each donor, and TCR beta sequencing was performed on peripheral blood mononuclear cells. Genomic DNA was extracted from the blood cell samples with the Qiagen DNeasy Blood Extraction Kit. Sample: PBMCs. The receptor was isolated from a woman between 18 and 29 years old in good health and CMV-seronegative.

The sequence in DNA is TGTGCCTGGAGTAGGGTAATCGGGACTCATCTTGAACCTATCTACGAGCAGTACTTC. The resulting protein is CAWSRVIGTHLEPIYEQYF. The V and J segments used are TRBV30 and TRBJ2-7, and perhaps TRBD2 as D gene, on 6 matching bases. Measured from the cysteine to the phenylalanine, the CDR3 is 19 residues long. Of all the DNA, just the CDR3 is kept, 57 bases in frame from base 1. Trimming removed 2 bases from V and 3 bases from J, leaving 29 bases between the germline ends. From the germline V gene (reference sequence), CDR1 is GTSNPN and CDR2 is SVGIG.